The TCR beta chain under discussion was sequenced for a study of OX40 agonist ivuxolimab in advanced cancers. Germline CDR1 and CDR2: MNHNS and SASEGT. V lost 8 bases and J 1 base, leaving 15 bases between the germline ends. The CDR3 is 14 amino acids. Using immunoSEQ multiplex PCR, the repertoire was profiled, and TCRdb retains in-frame clones only, with some absent. The sample includes around 76,000 clones, 85% to 90% seen only once; the top ten take 10% to 15%. The source material was CD4+ or CD8+ T cells sorted from blood, sampled in a trial of the OX40 agonist ivuxolimab. The rearrangement links TRBV6-1 to TRBJ2-7; D uncertain. The receptor was derived from an adult with an advanced solid tumor such as melanoma, head and neck, liver or kidney cancer. The chain's CDR3 is CASYSLGGSYEQYF. CDR3 DNA: TGTGCCAGCTACTCTCTCGGTGGGTCCTACGAGCAGTACTTC.